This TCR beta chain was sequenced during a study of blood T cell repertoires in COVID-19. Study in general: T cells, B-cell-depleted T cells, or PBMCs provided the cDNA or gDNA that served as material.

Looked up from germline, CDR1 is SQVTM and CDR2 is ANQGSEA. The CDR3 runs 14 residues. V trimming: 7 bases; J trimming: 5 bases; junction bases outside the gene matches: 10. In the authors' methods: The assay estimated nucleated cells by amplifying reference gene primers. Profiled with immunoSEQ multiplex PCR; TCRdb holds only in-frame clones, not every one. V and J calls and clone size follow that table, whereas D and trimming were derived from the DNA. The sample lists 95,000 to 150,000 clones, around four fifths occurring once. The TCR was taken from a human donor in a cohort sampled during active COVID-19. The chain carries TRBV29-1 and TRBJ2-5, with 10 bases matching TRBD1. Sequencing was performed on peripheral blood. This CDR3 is CSGGRQGAMETQYF. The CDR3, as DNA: TGCAGCGGCGGGCGACAGGGGGCCATGGAGACCCAGTACTTC.